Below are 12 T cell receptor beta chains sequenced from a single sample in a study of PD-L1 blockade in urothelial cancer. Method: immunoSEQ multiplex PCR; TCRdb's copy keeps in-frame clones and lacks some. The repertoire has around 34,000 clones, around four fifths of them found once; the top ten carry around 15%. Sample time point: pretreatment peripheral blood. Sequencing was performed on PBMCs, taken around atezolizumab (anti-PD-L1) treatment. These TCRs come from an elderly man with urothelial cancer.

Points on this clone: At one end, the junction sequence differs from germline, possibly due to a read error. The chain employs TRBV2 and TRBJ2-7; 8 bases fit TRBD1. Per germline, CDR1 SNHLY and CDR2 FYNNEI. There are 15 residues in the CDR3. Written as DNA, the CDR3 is TGTGCCAGCAGCGAAGACAGGGGCCCGCTCTACGAGCAGTACTTC. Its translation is CASSEDRGPLYEQYF.

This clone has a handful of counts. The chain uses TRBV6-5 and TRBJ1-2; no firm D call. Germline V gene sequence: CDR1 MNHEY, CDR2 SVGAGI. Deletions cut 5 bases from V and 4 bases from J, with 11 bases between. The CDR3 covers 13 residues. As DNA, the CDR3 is TGTGCCAGCAGTCCGTCCACTACCTATGGCTACACCTTC. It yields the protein CASSPSTTYGYTF.

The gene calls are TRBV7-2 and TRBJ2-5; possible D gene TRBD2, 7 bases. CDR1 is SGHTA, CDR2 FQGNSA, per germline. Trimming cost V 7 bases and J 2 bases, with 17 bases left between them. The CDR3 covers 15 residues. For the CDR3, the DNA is TGTGCCAGCACCCGGCGGGGGCCGGGGCAAGAGACCCAGTACTTC. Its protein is CASTRRGPGQETQYF. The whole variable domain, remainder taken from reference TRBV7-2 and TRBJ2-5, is GAGVSQSPSNKVTEKGKDVELRCDPISGHTALYWYRQSLGQGLEFLIYFQGNSAPDKSGLPSDRFSAERTGGSVSTLTIQRTQQEDSAVYLCASTRRGPGQETQYFGPGTRLLVL.

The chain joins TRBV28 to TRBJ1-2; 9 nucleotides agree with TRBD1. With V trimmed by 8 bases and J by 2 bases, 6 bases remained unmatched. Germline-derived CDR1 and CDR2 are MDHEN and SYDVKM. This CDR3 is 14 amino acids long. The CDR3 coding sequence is TGTGCCAGCCGGGACAGGGTATCAAACTATGGCTACACCTTC. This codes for CASRDRVSNYGYTF.

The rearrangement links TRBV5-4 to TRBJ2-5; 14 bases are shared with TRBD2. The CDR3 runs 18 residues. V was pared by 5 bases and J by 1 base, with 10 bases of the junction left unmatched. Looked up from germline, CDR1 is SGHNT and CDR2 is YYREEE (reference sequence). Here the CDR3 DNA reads TGTGCCAGCAGTCCAGGACTAGCGGGAGGCCCTTCCCAAGAGACCCAGTACTTC. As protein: CASSPGLAGGPSQETQYF.

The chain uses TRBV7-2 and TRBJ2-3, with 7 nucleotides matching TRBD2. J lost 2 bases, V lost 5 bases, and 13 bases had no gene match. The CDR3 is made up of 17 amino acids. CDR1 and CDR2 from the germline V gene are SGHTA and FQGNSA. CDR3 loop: CASSPPSASGYTDTQYF. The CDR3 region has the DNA TGTGCCAGCAGCCCACCCTCTGCTAGCGGTTACACAGATACGCAGTATTTT.

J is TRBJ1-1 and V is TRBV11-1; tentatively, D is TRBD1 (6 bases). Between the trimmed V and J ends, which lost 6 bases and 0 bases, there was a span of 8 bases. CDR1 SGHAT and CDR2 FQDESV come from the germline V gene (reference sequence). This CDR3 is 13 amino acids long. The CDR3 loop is CASSYRVNTEAFF. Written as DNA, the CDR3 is TGTGCCAGCAGTTACAGGGTGAACACTGAAGCTTTCTTT.

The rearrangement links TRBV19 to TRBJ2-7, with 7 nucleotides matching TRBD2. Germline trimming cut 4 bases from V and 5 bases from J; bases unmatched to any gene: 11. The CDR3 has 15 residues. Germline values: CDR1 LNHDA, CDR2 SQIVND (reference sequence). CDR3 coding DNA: TGTGCCAGTAGTAAGACTAGCTCTCCCGGCAACGAGCAGTACTTC. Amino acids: CASSKTSSPGNEQYF.

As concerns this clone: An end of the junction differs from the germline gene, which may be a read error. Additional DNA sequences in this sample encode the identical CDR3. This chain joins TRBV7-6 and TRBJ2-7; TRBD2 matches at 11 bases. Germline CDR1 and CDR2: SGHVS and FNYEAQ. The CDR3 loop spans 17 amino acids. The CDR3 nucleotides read TGTGCTAGCAGCTCCGCCGGGACTAGCGGTCCCCCGATCGAGCAGTACTTC. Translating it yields CASSSAGTSGPPIEQYF.

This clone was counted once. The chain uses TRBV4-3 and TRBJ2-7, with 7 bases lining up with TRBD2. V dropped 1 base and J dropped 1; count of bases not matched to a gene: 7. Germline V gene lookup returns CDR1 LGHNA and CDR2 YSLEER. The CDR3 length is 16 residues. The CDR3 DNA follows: TGCGCCAGCAGCCAAGGCCTAGCGGATAGATCCTACGAGCAGTACTTC. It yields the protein CASSQGLADRSYEQYF.

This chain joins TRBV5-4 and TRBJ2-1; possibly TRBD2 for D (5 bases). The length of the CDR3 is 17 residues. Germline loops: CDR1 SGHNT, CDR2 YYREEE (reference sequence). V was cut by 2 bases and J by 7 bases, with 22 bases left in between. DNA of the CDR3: TGTGCCAGCAGCTTTGGTGGTGGCGGGTCGGTGGGAAATGAGCAGTTCTTC. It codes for CASSFGGGGSVGNEQFF.

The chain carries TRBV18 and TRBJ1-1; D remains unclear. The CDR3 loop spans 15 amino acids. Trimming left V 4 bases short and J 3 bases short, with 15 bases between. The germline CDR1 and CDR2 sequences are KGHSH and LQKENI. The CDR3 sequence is CASSHGLQIDTEAFF. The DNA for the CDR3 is TGTGCCAGCTCACATGGGTTACAGATCGACACTGAAGCTTTCTTT.